Included here is one T cell receptor (beta chain) sequence, with context. The antigen remains unidentified. This CDR3 contains 13 residues. Germline V gene lookup returns CDR1 WNHNN and CDR2 SYGVQD (reference sequence). Trimming removed 3 bases at V and 2 bases at J, with 8 bases between. The data stem from a study of OX40 agonist ivuxolimab in advanced cancers. Study information: Partial responses occurred in Three dose-escalation patients, one with hepatocellular carcinoma and two with cutaneous melanoma.

Peripheral blood came from all dose cohorts at three timepoints. Method: immunoSEQ multiplex PCR; TCRdb's copy keeps in-frame clones and lacks some. The profile shows tens of thousands of clones, 70% to 90% of them singletons. Findings and caveats of the study: Expanded clones belonging to CD8+ T cells outnumbered, on average, those of CD4+.

This chain uses TRBV10-1 with TRBJ2-7; D is ambiguous. The clonotype was recovered from an adult with an advanced solid tumor such as melanoma, head and neck, liver or kidney cancer. This material consisted of CD4+ or CD8+ T cells sorted from blood, taken in a trial of the OX40 agonist ivuxolimab. In DNA, the CDR3 is TGCGCCAGCAGTGATTGGGGAACCTACGAGCAGTACTTC. This sequence encodes CASSDWGTYEQYF.